The present T cell receptor (beta chain) was sequenced within a study of cytomegalovirus exposure and HLA in healthy donors. General observations from the study: Being indistinguishable, some V segments were excluded, TRBV6-2 and TRBV6-3 among them.

This CDR3 is built from 13 residues. Germline-derived CDR1 and CDR2 are MNHNS and SASEGT. V shed 4 bases and J 16 bases; nucleotides not matched to a gene: 12. This PCR relied on a set of 60 Vbeta primers and 13 Jbeta primers. Clones were sequenced by immunoSEQ multiplex PCR, and TCRdb holds only the in-frame ones, with some missing. The data show some 67,000 clones, approximately 90% seen once. As regards this clone: The antigen is unknown.

The sequence was obtained from a woman in her 30s in good health and CMV-seropositive. The chain carries TRBV6-1 and TRBJ2-2, with 7 bases lining up with TRBD1. The sequencing sample was made of PBMCs. CDR3 DNA: TGTGCCAGCAGTGCACGGGACAGACCGTTGGGGTTTTTT. Its protein is CASSARDRPLGFF.